This TCR beta chain came from a study of vaccination effects on CD4 cells after COVID-19. To note about this clone: The antigen is undetermined. An end of the junction differs from the germline gene, which may be a read error.

A roughly ten-day culture period preceded the isolation of CD4+ T cells. PCR confirmed that the person was infected with SARS-CoV-2 between March and December 2020. Participants got two doses of BNT162b2 or mRNA-1273 vaccine. Produced via immunoSEQ multiplex PCR; TCRdb's table is partial and in-frame only. This table holds about 44,000 clones, 76% found once. Germline CDR1 and CDR2: SGHTA and FQGNSA. This CDR3 region has 14 residues. This receptor was taken from a human donor who had a prior SARS-CoV-2 infection. The chain combines TRBV7-2 with TRBJ2-1, with TRBD2 identical over 10 bases. The sequences come from CD4+ T cells from PBMCs cultured without peptide, collected after COVID-19 vaccination. CDR3 coding DNA: TGTGCCAGCAGCATAGCGGGGGGAAACAATGAGCAGTTCTTC. Protein product: CASSIAGGNNEQFF.